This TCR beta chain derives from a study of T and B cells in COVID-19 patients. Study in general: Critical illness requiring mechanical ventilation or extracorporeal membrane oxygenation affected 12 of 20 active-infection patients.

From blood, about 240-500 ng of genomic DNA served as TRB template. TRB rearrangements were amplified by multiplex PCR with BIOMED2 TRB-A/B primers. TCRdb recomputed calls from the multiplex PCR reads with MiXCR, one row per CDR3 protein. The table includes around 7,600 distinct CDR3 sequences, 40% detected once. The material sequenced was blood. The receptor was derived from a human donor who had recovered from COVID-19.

The CDR3 DNA follows: TGTGCCAGCAGTTACCTCCGGGGGCTCTACAATGAGCAGTTCTTC. Its translation: CASSYLRGLYNEQFF. The chain carries TRBV6-2 or TRBV6-3 and TRBJ2-1; D possibly uses TRBD1 or TRBD2 (6 bases each). The CDR3 sequence is 15 residues long. CDR1 MNHEY and CDR2 SVGEGT come from the germline V gene. Trimming took 2 bases from V and 3 from J, leaving 11 bases between them.